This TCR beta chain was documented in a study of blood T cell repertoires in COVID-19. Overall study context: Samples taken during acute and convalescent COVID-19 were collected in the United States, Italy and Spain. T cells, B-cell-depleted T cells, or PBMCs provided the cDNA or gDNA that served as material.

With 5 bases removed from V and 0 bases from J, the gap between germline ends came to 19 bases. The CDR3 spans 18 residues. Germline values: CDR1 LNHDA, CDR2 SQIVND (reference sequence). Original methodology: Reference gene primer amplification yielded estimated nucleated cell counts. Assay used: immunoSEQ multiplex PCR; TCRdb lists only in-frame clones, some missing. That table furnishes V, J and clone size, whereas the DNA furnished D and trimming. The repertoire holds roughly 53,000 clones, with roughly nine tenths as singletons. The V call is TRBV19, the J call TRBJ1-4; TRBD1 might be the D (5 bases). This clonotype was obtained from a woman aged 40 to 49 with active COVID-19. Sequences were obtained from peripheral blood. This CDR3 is CASSPPRQSLATNEKLFF. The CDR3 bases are TGTGCCAGTAGTCCCCCGAGACAGAGTCTTGCAACTAATGAAAAACTGTTTTTT.